The following is a T cell receptor (beta chain) sequence with its context. This specimen comes from a study of blood T cell repertoires in COVID-19. Looking at the study overall: Samples taken during acute and convalescent COVID-19 were collected in the United States, Italy and Spain.

This CDR3 spans 16 amino acids. Germline-derived CDR1 and CDR2 are SGHNT and YYREEE (reference sequence). Trimming left V 2 bases short and J 2 bases short, with 11 bases between. The data were produced by immunoSEQ multiplex PCR, yet TCRdb's version contains in-frame clones alone and is incomplete. The sample shows about 340,000 clones, about 93% of them seen only once. The sequenced sample consisted of peripheral blood. The genes are TRBV5-4 and TRBJ2-6, with D hard to call. The receptor was derived from a woman between 18 and 30 years old who had recovered from COVID-19. The CDR3 here is CASSFSGGPGANVLTF. The CDR3 DNA sequence: TGTGCCAGCAGCTTCTCTGGCGGTCCTGGGGCCAACGTCCTGACTTTC.